This T cell receptor (beta chain) came from a study of Graves' ophthalmopathy and Graves' hyperthyroidism. This CDR3 has 14 amino acids. Germline CDR1 reads DFQATT; CDR2 reads SNEGSKA (reference sequence). Active ophthalmopathy (CAS at least 3, NOSPECS at least 4), lasting under 3 months. Isolation of PBMCs was performed using roughly 10 ml of fresh peripheral blood. Points on this clonotype: Sequence at one end of the junction differs from germline and may be a read error.

RNA transcripts yielded amplified TCR beta CDR3 regions. RT-PCR in the first round used HTBI primers; a second-round multiplex PCR followed. MiXCR was run by TCRdb on the multiplex PCR reads, yielding one entry per CDR3 protein. The sample lists 220,000 or so distinct CDR3 sequences, 20% to 25% occurring once. Sequenced sample: peripheral blood. The TCR originated in a woman between 50 and 59 years old with Graves' ophthalmopathy. The chain couples TRBV20-1 to TRBJ2-7; the D is unclear. CDR3 in amino acids: CSAGDPARAYEQYF. The CDR3 DNA is TGCAGTGCTGGAGATCCCGCGCGAGCCTACGAGCAGTACTTC.